This TCR beta chain came from a study of blood T cell repertoires in COVID-19. Study context: Material from acute and convalescent COVID-19 was sourced from the United States, Italy and Spain. Sources were T cells, B-cell-depleted T cells, or PBMCs; the material itself was cDNA or gDNA.

CDR1 is DFQATT and CDR2 is SNEGSKA in the germline V gene (reference sequence). This CDR3 region has 15 residues. The trim removed 3 bases at V and 9 bases at J, leaving 11 bases unmatched. Under the authors' procedure: Reference gene primer amplification in the assay estimated nucleated cell counts. Data came from immunoSEQ multiplex PCR; TCRdb stores just in-frame clones and leaves some out. That table is the source of V, J and clone size, and D and trimming were worked out from the DNA. This table holds more than 100,000 clones, around 87% found once. The chain carries TRBV20-1 and TRBJ2-1; 10 bases match TRBD2. The source is a man in his 70s with active COVID-19. Sequencing was performed on peripheral blood. CDR3 DNA sequence: TGCAGTGCTAGTGGCGGGCTAGCGGGAGTAGTTGAGCAGTTCTTC. Translating it yields CSASGGLAGVVEQFF.